A selection of T cell receptor beta chains follows, all from one sample in a study of T cell responses to AZD1222 COVID-19 vaccine. Assay used: immunoSEQ multiplex PCR; TCRdb lists only in-frame clones, some missing. The sample comprises over 100,000 clones, approximately 91% of which are singletons, and 1.5% to 2% rests with the top ten. The sequencing here drew on peripheral blood, taken on day 0 of AZD1222 vaccination. The source is an adult in good health. Both conserved end residues are part of each CDR3. D genes are given only for firm matches. Only part of the rows carry a size: once, few, many, or a class if the clone is expanded.

V gene	J gene	D gene	clone size	CDR3 DNA	CDR3 protein
TRBV27	TRBJ2-5	TRBD2	-	TGTGCCAGCAGTCCCCGGACTAGCGGGAATCGACGAGAGACCCAGTACTTC	CASSPRTSGNRRETQYF
TRBV3-1/TRBV3-2	TRBJ1-2	-	-	TGTGCCAGCAGCCTCCGGACGGCAAACTATGGCTACACCTTC	CASSLRTANYGYTF
TRBV24-1	TRBJ1-5	TRBD1	-	TGTGCCACAAGGGAACAGGGGCCTGGCAATCAGCCCCAGCATTTT	CATREQGPGNQPQHF
TRBV14	TRBJ2-7	-	once	TGTGCCAGCAGCCAAGATCACGGATCCTACGAGCAGTACTTC	CASSQDHGSYEQYF
TRBV5-1	TRBJ1-1	TRBD1	-	TGCGCCAGCAGCCTTTGGACAGGGTCCGGGGTTGAAGCTTTCTTT	CASSLWTGSGVEAFF
TRBV7-9	TRBJ2-3	-	-	TGTGCCAGCAGCCATAGGGAGTCATCCGGGAGCGCAGATACGCAGTATTTT	CASSHRESSGSADTQYF
TRBV9	TRBJ2-7	-	-	TGTGCCAGCAGCGTAGCTGGGCACCCCAGGAGCTCCTACGAGCAGTACTTC	CASSVAGHPRSSYEQYF
TRBV18	TRBJ1-4	-	once	TGTGCCAGCTCACCACCGATGGCGGCAAATGAAAAACTGTTTTTT	CASSPPMAANEKLFF
TRBV28	TRBJ2-5	-	-	TGTGCCAGCAGTTTCAGCAGATTTAACCAAGAGACCCAGTACTTC	CASSFSRFNQETQYF
TRBV4-3	TRBJ1-5	TRBD1	-	TGCGCCAGCAGCCAAGATAGGATACAGGGGCTTCAGCCCCAGCATTTT	CASSQDRIQGLQPQHF
TRBV19	TRBJ1-5	-	-	TGTGCCAGTAGTTCCCGGGGCGAGCCCAATCAGCCCCAGCATTTT	CASSSRGEPNQPQHF
TRBV24-1	TRBJ1-5	-	once	TGTGCCACCAGTGGAGCATCAAGCAATCAGCCCCAGCATTTT	CATSGASSNQPQHF
TRBV24-1	TRBJ2-1	-	-	TGTGCCACCAGTGGGGGGACAATTTACAATGAGCAGTTCTTC	CATSGGTIYNEQFF
TRBV5-3	TRBJ1-5	TRBD1	-	TGTGCCAGAAGCCCGAGGGAGACAGGGGATAGCAATCAGCCCCAGCATTTT	CARSPRETGDSNQPQHF
TRBV11-3	TRBJ2-7	-	-	TGTGCCAGCAGCGAGAGGGCACGGGGAGAGCAGTACTTC	CASSERARGEQYF
TRBV12-3/TRBV12-4	TRBJ2-1	-	-	TGTGCCAGCAGTGAACTGTCGAATGAGCAGTTCTTC	CASSELSNEQFF
TRBV5-6	TRBJ1-6	-	-	TGTGCCAGCAGCTTGGCATGGGGGGCGAATTCACCCCTCCACTTT	CASSLAWGANSPLHF
TRBV18	TRBJ2-7	TRBD1	-	TGTGCCAGCTCACCAATGGGACAGGGGGCGATCGAGCAGTACTTC	CASSPMGQGAIEQYF
TRBV9	TRBJ2-1	TRBD2	-	TGTGCCAGCAGCGTAGGACCGGGAGGGCCCAACAATGAGCAGTTCTTC	CASSVGPGGPNNEQFF
TRBV10-3	TRBJ2-6	-	once	TGTGCCATCGGTTTAGCTGGGGCCAACGTCCTGACTTTC	CAIGLAGANVLTF
TRBV7-8	TRBJ1-5	TRBD1	-	TGTGCCAGCAGCTTAGGCAGGGGGAGTGGTCGCAATCAGCCCCAGCATTTT	CASSLGRGSGRNQPQHF
TRBV5-6	TRBJ2-6	TRBD1	-	TGTGCCAGCAGCGGATACAGGGGTGCTGGGGCCAACGTCCTGACTTTC	CASSGYRGAGANVLTF
TRBV7-2	TRBJ2-1	TRBD1	-	TGTGCCAGCAGCGTGGGACAGGGATTATACAATGAGCAGTTCTTC	CASSVGQGLYNEQFF
TRBV2	TRBJ1-5	-	-	TGTGCCAGCAGCCTCGGACCTACCAATCAGCCCCAGCATTTT	CASSLGPTNQPQHF
TRBV3-1/TRBV3-2	TRBJ1-4	-	-	TGTGCCAGCAGCCAACTCCGCTGGGGGACACCCGACCACGAGATTGGAAAACTGTTTTTT	CASSQLRWGTPDHEIGKLFF
TRBV28	TRBJ1-1	TRBD1	once	TGTGCCAGCACCCTTGGACAGGTAAACACTGAAGCTTTCTTT	CASTLGQVNTEAFF
TRBV12-2	TRBJ2-1	-	-	TGTGCAAGTCGCTTAGCGGGGGTTAGCGGGAGGTTCTACTCCTACAATGAGCAGTTCTTC	CASRLAGVSGRFYSYNEQFF
TRBV5-1	TRBJ2-5	-	-	TGCGCCAGCAGCTTAAAGATCCCCCAAGAGACCCAGTACTTC	CASSLKIPQETQYF
TRBV6-4	TRBJ2-1	-	-	TGTGCCAGCAGTGGCGGGGACGGGGATGAGCAGTTCTTC	CASSGGDGDEQFF
TRBV3-1/TRBV3-2	TRBJ1-2	-	-	TGTGCCAGCAGCCGTATGGCGGATTACCACTATGGCTACACCTTC	CASSRMADYHYGYTF
TRBV25-1	TRBJ2-7	TRBD1	-	TGTGCCAGTGTACAGGGGGGCTTACCCTACGAGCAGTACTTC	CASVQGGLPYEQYF
TRBV7-2	TRBJ2-7	TRBD2	-	TGTGCCAGCAGCCCCCGTGGCGGGAGGTTCTACGAGCAGTACTTC	CASSPRGGRFYEQYF
TRBV6-4	TRBJ1-1	TRBD1	once	TGTGCCAGCAGTCAATCATACAGGGGTGGGGACACTGAAGCTTTCTTT	CASSQSYRGGDTEAFF
TRBV30	TRBJ2-3	TRBD2	-	TGTGCCTGGAGTGGGTATAGCGGGAGGGGCACAGATACGCAGTATTTT	CAWSGYSGRGTDTQYF
TRBV5-6	TRBJ2-1	-	once	TGTGCCAGCAGCTTGGAAGTGACCTACAATGAGCAGTTCTTC	CASSLEVTYNEQFF
TRBV7-6	TRBJ2-1	TRBD2	-	TGTGCCAGCAGCTCGCTTAGCGGGAGCGACATTTACAATGAGCAGTTCTTC	CASSSLSGSDIYNEQFF
TRBV29-1	TRBJ2-1	TRBD1	-	TGCAGCGTATACCCGCTCGGGACAGATTACAATGAGCAGTTCTTC	CSVYPLGTDYNEQFF
TRBV30	TRBJ2-7	-	-	TGTGCCTGGAGTGTACGGGGGTTCTACGAGCAGTACTTC	CAWSVRGFYEQYF
TRBV4-1	TRBJ1-3	-	-	TGCGCCAGCAGCCAGGCAGCCGAAGGTGGAAACACCATATATTTT	CASSQAAEGGNTIYF
TRBV28	TRBJ1-2	TRBD1	once	TGTGCCAGCAGTTTATCCGTCACAGGGGGCGCTTTTGGCTACACCTTC	CASSLSVTGGAFGYTF
TRBV3-1/TRBV3-2	TRBJ1-3	-	-	TGTGCCAGCAGTCCAAGAGGGCGGGGGTTCACTGGAAACACCATATATTTT	CASSPRGRGFTGNTIYF
TRBV29-1	TRBJ1-6	TRBD1	once	TGCAGCGTCCGGGCGGGACAGGCTTATAATTCACCCCTCCACTTT	CSVRAGQAYNSPLHF
TRBV25-1	TRBJ1-3	TRBD1	-	TGTGCCAGCAGTGAAGAGGGGGCGGTTCCGGACACCATATATTTT	CASSEEGAVPDTIYF
TRBV30	TRBJ1-2	-	-	TGTGCCTGGAGTTCGAGGCCGGGGGGATATGGCTACACCTTC	CAWSSRPGGYGYTF
TRBV6-5	TRBJ2-7	TRBD1	-	TGTGCCGCAAACAGGGGACCCCCCTACGAGCAGTACTTC	CAANRGPPYEQYF
TRBV7-6	TRBJ1-2	-	-	TGTGCCATATACAGCGGGGGAGCTAACTATGGCTACACCTTC	CAIYSGGANYGYTF
TRBV6-1	TRBJ1-2	-	-	TGTGCCAGCAGTGAATTTGCAGGGAGTGGATCCTATGGCTACACCTTC	CASSEFAGSGSYGYTF
TRBV6-5	TRBJ2-2	-	-	TGTGCCAGCAGTCCAGAGGGGGGGATTGCCGGGGAGCTGTTTTTT	CASSPEGGIAGELFF
TRBV7-2	TRBJ2-3	-	few	TGTGCCAGCAGCTCAGGGAACACAGATACGCAGTATTTT	CASSSGNTDTQYF
TRBV5-5	TRBJ2-1	-	few	TGTGCCAGCAGCCGGACTACCAACAATGAGCAGTTCTTC	CASSRTTNNEQFF
TRBV5-4	TRBJ1-4	-	-	TGTGCCAGCAGCTTGGTTGGGGGTCCTAATGAAAAACTGTTTTTT	CASSLVGGPNEKLFF
TRBV28	TRBJ1-5	TRBD1	-	TGTGCCAGCAGCCCGGGGGCTGCCAGGGGGTTCGTTCAGCCCCAGCATTTT	CASSPGAARGFVQPQHF
TRBV6-4	TRBJ2-2	-	-	TGTGCCAGCACCCTCGTTGATGGTGGCACCGGGGAGCTGTTTTTT	CASTLVDGGTGELFF
TRBV12-5	TRBJ2-7	TRBD1	-	TGTGCTAGTGGTCCCGGGGGACAGGCGAGCTCCTACGAGCAGTACTTC	CASGPGGQASSYEQYF
TRBV19	TRBJ2-7	TRBD1	-	TGTGCCAGTAGTTTGGAACAGGGGGCTTACGAGCAGTACTTC	CASSLEQGAYEQYF
TRBV30	TRBJ2-7	TRBD2	-	TGTGCCTGGAGTGTAGCCCGGGAGGAGTACTTC	CAWSVAREEYF
TRBV7-9	TRBJ2-1	TRBD1	once	TGTGCCAGCAGCCACAGGGGGCTCTCCAATGAGCAGTTCTTC	CASSHRGLSNEQFF
TRBV7-8	TRBJ1-5	-	-	TGTGCCAGCAGCTTAGAGGCCTTACCCCAGCATTTT	CASSLEALPQHF
TRBV2	TRBJ2-2	-	-	TGTGCCAGCACTGGGTCAGGCGGGGAGCTGTTTTTT	CASTGSGGELFF